This T cell receptor beta chain originates from a study of shared clonotypes between healthy human individuals. Study-level points and caveats: Clonotypes shared by all four sorted-subset donors had higher generation probabilities than non-shared clonotypes. An effect of sequencing depth on clonotype sharing among donors was expected.

CD8 cells classed as naive were CD45RO-negative and positively selected for CCR7, excluding terminally differentiated effector memory CD45RA+ cells. Everyone who donated was a Caucasian adult who lived in Nashville, Tennessee. With respect to this clone: What it recognizes is unknown.

TCRdb keeps only in-frame clones here, not all; method: immunoSEQ multiplex PCR. The sample has 800,000 or so clones; about 96% are singletons. The V gene end was trimmed by 6 bases and the J gene end by 6 bases; junction bases not matched to a gene: 5. The CDR3 has 11 amino acids. CDR1 is SQVTM, CDR2 ANQGSEA, per germline. The chain recombines TRBV29-1 with TRBJ2-7; 7 bases map to TRBD1. The receptor was isolated from a man younger than 40 in good health. Sequenced material: naive CD8+ T cells sorted from blood. CDR3 nucleotide sequence: TGCAGCGTCGAGACAGGGATCGAGCAGTACTTC. This encodes CSVETGIEQYF.